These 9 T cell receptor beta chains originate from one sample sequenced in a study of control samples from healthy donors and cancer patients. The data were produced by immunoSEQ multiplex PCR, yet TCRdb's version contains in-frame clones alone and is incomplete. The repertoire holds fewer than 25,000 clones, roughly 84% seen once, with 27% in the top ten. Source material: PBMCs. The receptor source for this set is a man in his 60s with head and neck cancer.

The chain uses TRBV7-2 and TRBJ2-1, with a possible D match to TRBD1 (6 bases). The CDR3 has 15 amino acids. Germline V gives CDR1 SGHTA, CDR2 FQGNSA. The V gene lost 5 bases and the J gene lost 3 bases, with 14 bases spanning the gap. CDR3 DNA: TGTGCCAGCAGCCCAGGAGAGGGGGACTACAATGAGCAGTTCTTC. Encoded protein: CASSPGEGDYNEQFF.

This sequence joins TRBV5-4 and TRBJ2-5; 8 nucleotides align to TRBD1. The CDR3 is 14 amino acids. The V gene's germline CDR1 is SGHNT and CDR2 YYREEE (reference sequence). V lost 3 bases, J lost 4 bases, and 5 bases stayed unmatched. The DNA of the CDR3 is TGTGCCAGCAGCTCGGACAGGGAGGTAGAGACCCAGTACTTC. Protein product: CASSSDREVETQYF. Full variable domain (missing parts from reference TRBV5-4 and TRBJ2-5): ETGVTQSPTHLIKTRGQQVTLRCSSQSGHNTVSWYQQALGQGPQFIFQYYREEENGRGNFPPRFSGLQFPNYSSELNVNALELDDSALYLCASSSDREVETQYFGPGTRLLVL.

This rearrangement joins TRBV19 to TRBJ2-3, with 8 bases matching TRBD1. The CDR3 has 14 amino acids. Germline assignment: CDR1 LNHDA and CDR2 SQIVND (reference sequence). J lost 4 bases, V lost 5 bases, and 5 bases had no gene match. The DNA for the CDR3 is TGTGCCAGTAGTGACAGGGGTGGGCCAGATACGCAGTATTTT. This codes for CASSDRGGPDTQYF.

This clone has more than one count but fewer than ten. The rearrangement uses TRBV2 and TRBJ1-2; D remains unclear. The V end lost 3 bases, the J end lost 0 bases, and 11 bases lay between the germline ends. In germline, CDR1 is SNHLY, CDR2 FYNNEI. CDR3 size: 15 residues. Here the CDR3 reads CASSDRGPANYGYTF. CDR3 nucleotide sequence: TGTGCCAGCAGTGATCGGGGTCCTGCTAACTATGGCTACACCTTC.

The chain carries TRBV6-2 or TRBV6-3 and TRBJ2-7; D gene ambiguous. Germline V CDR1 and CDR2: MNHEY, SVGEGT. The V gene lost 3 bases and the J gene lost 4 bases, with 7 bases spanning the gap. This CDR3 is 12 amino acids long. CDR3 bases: TGTGCCAGCAGTTATACTGGATACGAGCAGTACTTC. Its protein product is CASSYTGYEQYF.

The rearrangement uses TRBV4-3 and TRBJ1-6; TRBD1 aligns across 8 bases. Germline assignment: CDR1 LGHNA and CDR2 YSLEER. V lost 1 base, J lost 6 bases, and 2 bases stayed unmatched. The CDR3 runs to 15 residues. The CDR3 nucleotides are TGCGCCAGCAGCCAAGCGACAGGGGTTAATTCACCCCTCCACTTT. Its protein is CASSQATGVNSPLHF.

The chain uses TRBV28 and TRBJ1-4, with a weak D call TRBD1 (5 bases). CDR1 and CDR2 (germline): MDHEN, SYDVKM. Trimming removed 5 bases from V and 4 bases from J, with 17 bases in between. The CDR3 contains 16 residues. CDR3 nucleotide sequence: TGTGCCAGCAGTCTCCTCCCTGACGGACATAATGAAAAACTGTTTTTT. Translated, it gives CASSLLPDGHNEKLFF.

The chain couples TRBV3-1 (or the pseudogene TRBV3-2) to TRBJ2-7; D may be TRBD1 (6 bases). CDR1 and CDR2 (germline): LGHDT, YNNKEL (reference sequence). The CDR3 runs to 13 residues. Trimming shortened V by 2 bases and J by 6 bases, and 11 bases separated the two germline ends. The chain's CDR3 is CASSQNRVIEQYF. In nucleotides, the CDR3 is TGTGCCAGCAGCCAAAACAGGGTGATCGAGCAGTACTTC.

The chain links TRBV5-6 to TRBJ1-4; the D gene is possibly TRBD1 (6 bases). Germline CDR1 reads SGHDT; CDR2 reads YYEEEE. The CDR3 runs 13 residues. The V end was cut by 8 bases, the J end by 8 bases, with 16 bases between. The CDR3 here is CASRTGLEEKLFF. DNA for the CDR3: TGTGCCAGTCGAACAGGGCTCGAGGAAAAACTGTTTTTT.